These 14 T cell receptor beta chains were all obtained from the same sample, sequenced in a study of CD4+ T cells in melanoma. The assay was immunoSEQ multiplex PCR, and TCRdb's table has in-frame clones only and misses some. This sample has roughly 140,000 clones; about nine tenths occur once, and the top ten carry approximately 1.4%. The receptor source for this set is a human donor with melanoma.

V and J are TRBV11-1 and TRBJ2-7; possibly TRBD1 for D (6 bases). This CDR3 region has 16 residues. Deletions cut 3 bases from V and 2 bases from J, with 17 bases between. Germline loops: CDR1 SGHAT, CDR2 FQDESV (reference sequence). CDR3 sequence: CASSFSRDTTTYEQYF. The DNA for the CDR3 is TGTGCCAGCAGCTTTTCCCGGGACACAACGACCTACGAGCAGTACTTC.

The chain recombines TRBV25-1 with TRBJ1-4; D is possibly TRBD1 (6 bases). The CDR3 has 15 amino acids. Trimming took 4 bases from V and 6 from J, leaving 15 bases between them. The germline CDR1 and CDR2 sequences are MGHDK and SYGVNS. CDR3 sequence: CASSGAGAGDEKLFF. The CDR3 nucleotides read TGTGCCAGCAGTGGAGCAGGGGCGGGGGATGAAAAACTGTTTTTT.

The CDR3 nucleotides are TGTGCCAGCAGTTTGGACACCCACACTGAAGCTTTCTTT. It codes for CASSLDTHTEAFF. The chain combines TRBV2 with TRBJ1-1; perhaps TRBD1 as D (5 bases). This CDR3 region has 13 residues. V lost 5 bases, J lost 3 bases, and 10 bases lay in between. Germline lookup yields CDR1 SNHLY and CDR2 FYNNEI.

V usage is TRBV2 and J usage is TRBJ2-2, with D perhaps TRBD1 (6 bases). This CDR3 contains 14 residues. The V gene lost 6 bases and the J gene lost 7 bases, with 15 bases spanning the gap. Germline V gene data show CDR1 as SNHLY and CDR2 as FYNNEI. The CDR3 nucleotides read TGTGCCAGCAGCCCACAGGGTCCGGGCGGGGAGCTGTTTTTT. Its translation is CASSPQGPGGELFF.

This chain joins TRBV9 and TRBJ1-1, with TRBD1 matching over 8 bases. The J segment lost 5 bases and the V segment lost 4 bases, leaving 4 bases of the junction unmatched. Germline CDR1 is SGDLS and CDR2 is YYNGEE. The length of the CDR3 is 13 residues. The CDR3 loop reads CASSQGTGTEAFF. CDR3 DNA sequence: TGTGCCAGCAGCCAGGGGACAGGTACTGAAGCTTTCTTT.

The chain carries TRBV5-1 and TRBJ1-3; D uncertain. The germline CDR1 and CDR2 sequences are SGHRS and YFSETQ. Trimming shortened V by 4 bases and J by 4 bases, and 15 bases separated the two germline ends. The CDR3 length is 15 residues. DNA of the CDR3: TGCGCCAGCAGCACAGCAGGTTCCTCGGGAAACACCATATATTTT. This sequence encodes CASSTAGSSGNTIYF.

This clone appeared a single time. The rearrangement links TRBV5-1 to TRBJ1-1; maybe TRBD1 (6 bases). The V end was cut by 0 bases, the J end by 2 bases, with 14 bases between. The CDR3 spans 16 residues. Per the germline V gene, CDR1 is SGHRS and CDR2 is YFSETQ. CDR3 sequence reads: CASSLAGQQINTEAFF. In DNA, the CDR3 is TGCGCCAGCAGCTTGGCCGGACAGCAAATAAACACTGAAGCTTTCTTT.

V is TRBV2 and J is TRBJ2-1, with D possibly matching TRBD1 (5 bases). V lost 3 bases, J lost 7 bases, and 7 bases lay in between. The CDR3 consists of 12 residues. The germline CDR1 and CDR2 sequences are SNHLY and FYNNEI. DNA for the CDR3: TGTGCCAGCAGTGATAGGGGTAATGAGCAGTTCTTC. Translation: CASSDRGNEQFF.

CDR3: CASSPGTSGGFSRLGEQFF. The CDR3 DNA reads TGCGCCAGCAGCCCCGGGACTAGCGGGGGGTTCTCCCGGTTGGGTGAGCAGTTCTTC. V is TRBV5-1 and J is TRBJ2-1, with TRBD2 matching 15 bases. In germline, CDR1 is SGHRS, CDR2 YFSETQ. This CDR3 is built from 19 residues. J was trimmed by 9 bases and V by 4 bases; bases with no gene match: 17.

The CDR3 DNA reads TGTGCCAGCAGATCAATAGAGGGGATTTGGTATGGCTACACCTTC. This encodes CASRSIEGIWYGYTF. The rearrangement links TRBV7-9 to TRBJ1-2; weak D call: TRBD1 (5 bases). The germline V gene encodes CDR1 SEHNR and CDR2 FQNEAQ (reference sequence). This CDR3 contains 15 residues. Trimming removed 6 bases from V and 5 bases from J, with 19 bases in between.

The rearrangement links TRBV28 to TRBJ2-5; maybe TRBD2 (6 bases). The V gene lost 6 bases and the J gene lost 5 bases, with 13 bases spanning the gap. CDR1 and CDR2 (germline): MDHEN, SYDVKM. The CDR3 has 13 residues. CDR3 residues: CASSPTRVETQYF. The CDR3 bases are TGTGCCAGCAGCCCGACTAGAGTGGAGACCCAGTACTTC.

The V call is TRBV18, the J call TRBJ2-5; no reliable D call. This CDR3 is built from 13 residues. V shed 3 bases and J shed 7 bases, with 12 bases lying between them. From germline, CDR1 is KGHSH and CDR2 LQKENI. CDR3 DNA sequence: TGTGCCAGCTCACCTACCCCTATTGGGACCCAGTACTTC. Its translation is CASSPTPIGTQYF.

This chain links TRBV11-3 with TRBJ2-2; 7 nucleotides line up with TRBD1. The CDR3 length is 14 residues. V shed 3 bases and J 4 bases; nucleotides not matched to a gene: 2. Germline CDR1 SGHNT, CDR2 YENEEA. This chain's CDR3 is CASSFGQATGELFF. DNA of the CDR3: TGTGCCAGCAGCTTTGGACAGGCCACCGGGGAGCTGTTTTTT.

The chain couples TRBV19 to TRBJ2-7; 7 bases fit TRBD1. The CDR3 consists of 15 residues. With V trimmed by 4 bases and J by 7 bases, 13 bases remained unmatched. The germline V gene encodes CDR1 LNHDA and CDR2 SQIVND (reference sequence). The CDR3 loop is CASSSAAGGAWEQYF. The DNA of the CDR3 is TGTGCCAGTAGTAGCGCGGCAGGGGGAGCCTGGGAGCAGTACTTC. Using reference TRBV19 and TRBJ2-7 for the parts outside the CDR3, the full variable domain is DGGITQSPKYLFRKEGQNVTLSCEQNLNHDAMYWYRQDPGQGLRLIYYSQIVNDFQKGDIAEGYSVSREKKESFPLTVTSAQKNPTAFYLCASSSAAGGAWEQYFGPGTRLTVT.